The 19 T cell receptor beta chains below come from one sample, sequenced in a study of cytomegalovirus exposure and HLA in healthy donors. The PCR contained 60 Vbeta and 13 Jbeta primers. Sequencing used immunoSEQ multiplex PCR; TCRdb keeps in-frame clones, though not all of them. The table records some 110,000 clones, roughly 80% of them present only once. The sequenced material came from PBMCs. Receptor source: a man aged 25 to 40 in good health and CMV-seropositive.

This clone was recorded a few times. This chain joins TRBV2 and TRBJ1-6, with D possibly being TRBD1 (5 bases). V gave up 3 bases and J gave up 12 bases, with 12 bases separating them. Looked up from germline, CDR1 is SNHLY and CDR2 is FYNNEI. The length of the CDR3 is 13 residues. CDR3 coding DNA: TGTGCCAGCAGTGAGGCTCCCAGGGTACCCCTCCACTTT. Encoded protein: CASSEAPRVPLHF.

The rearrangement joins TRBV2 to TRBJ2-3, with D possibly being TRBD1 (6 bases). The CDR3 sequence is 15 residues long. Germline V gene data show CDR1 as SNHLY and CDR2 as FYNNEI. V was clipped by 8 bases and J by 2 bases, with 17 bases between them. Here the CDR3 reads CASGQGSPNTDTQYF. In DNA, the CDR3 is TGTGCCAGCGGCCAGGGGTCCCCTAACACAGATACGCAGTATTTT.

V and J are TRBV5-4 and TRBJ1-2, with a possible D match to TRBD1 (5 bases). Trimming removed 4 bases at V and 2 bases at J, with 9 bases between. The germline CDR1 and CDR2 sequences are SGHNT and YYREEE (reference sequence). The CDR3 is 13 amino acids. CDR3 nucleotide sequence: TGTGCCAGCAGCGCCGACAGCAACTATGGCTACACCTTC. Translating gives CASSADSNYGYTF. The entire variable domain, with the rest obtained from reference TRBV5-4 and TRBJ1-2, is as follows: ETGVTQSPTHLIKTRGQQVTLRCSSQSGHNTVSWYQQALGQGPQFIFQYYREEENGRGNFPPRFSGLQFPNYSSELNVNALELDDSALYLCASSADSNYGYTFGSGTRLTVV.

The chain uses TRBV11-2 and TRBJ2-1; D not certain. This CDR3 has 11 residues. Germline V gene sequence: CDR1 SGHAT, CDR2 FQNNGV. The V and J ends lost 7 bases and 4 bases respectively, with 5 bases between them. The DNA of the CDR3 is TGTGCCAGCAACAATTACAATGAGCAGTTCTTC. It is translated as CASNNYNEQFF.

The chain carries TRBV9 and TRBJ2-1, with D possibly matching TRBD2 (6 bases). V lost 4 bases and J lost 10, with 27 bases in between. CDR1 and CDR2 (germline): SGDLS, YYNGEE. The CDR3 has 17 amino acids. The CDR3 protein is CASSPPEGTQTSSEQFF. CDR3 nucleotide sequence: TGTGCCAGCAGCCCACCCGAGGGGACTCAGACAAGTTCGGAGCAGTTCTTC.

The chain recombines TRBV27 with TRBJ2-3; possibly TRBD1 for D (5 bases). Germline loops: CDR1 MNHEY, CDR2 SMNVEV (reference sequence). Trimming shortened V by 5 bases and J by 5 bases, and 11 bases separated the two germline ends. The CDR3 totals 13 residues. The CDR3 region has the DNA TGTGCCAGCAGTCCGACAGTTGAAGATACGCAGTATTTT. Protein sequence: CASSPTVEDTQYF.

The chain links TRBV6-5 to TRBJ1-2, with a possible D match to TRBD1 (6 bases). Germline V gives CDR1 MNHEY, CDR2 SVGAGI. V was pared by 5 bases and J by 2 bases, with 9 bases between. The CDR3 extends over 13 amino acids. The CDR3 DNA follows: TGTGCCAGCAGTCAAGGGGGAAACTATGGCTACACCTTC. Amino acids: CASSQGGNYGYTF.

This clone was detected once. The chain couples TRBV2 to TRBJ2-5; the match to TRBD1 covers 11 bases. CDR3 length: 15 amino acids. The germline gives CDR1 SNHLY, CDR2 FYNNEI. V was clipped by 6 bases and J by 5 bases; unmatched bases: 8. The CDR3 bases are TGTGCCAGCAGACTCAAGGGACAGGGGGACGAGACCCAGTACTTC. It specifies CASRLKGQGDETQYF.

The CDR3, as DNA: TGTGCCAGTAGTATGGGACAGGGAGTCGAGCAGTACTTC. It codes for CASSMGQGVEQYF. V usage is TRBV19 and J usage is TRBJ2-7; TRBD1 matches at 9 bases. Trimming removed 3 bases from V and 6 bases from J; junction bases left unmatched: 3. The CDR3 length is 13 residues. Germline CDR1 is LNHDA and CDR2 is SQIVND (reference sequence).

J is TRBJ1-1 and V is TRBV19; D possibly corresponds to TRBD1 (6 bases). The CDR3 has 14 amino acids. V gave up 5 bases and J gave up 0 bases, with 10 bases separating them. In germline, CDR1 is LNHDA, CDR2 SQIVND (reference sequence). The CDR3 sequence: CASSGQFMNTEAFF. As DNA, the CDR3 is TGTGCCAGTAGTGGACAGTTCATGAACACTGAAGCTTTCTTT.

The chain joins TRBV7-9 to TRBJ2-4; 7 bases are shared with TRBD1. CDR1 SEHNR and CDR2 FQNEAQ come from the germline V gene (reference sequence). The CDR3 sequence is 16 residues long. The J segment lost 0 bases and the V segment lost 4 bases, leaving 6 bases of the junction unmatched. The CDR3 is CASSSSTGRAKNIQYF. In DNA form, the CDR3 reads TGTGCCAGCAGCTCCTCGACAGGGAGAGCCAAAAACATTCAGTACTTC.

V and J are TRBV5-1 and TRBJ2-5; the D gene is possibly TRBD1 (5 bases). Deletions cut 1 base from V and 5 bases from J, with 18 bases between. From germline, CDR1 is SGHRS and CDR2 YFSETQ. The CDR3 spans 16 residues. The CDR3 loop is CASSLIRGSVEETQYF. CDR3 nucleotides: TGCGCCAGCAGCTTGATAAGGGGCTCGGTCGAGGAGACCCAGTACTTC. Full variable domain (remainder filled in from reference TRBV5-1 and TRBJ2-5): KAGVTQTPRYLIKTRGQQVTLSCSPISGHRSVSWYQQTPGQGLQFLFEYFSETQRNKGNFPGRFSGRQFSNSRSEMNVSTLELGDSALYLCASSLIRGSVEETQYFGPGTRLLVL.

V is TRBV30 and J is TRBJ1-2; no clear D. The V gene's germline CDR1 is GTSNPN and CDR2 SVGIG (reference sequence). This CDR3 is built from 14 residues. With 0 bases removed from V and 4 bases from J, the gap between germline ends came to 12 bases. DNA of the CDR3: TGTGCCTGGAGTGTAGAAGCGGGGATCTATGGCTACACCTTC. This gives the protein CAWSVEAGIYGYTF.

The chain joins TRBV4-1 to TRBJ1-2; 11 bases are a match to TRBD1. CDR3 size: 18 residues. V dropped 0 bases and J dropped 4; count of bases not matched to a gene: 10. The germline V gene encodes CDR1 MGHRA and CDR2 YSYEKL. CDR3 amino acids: CASSQDGQGARGGYGYTF. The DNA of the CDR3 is TGCGCCAGCAGCCAAGACGGACAGGGGGCCCGCGGGGGCTATGGCTACACCTTC.

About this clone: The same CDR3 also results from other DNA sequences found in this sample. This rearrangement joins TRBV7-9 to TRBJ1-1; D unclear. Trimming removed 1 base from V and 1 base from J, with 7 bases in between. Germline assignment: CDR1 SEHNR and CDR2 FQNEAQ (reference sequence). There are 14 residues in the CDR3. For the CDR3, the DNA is TGTGCCAGCAGCTTAGGGGGAGGGAACACTGAAGCTTTCTTT. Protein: CASSLGGGNTEAFF.

The CDR3 spells CASSLLTGTEAFF. The CDR3 region has the DNA TGTGCCAGCAGTTTATTAACGGGGACTGAAGCTTTCTTT. The chain recombines TRBV27 with TRBJ1-1; D is uncertain. The V gene's germline CDR1 is MNHEY and CDR2 SMNVEV (reference sequence). Trimming took off 1 base at V and 5 bases at J, with 8 bases between the two ends. CDR3 length equals 13 residues.

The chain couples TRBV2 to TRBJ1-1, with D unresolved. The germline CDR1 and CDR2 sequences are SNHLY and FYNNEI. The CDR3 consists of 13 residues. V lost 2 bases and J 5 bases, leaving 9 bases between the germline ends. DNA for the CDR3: TGTGCCAGCAGTGAATTCGTGCGAACTGAAGCTTTCTTT. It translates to CASSEFVRTEAFF.

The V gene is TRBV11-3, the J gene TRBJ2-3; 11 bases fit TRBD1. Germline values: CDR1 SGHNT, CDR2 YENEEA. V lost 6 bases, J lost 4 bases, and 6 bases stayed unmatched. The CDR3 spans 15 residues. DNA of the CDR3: TGTGCCAGCAGTTCGGGACAGGGGGGAGCAGATACGCAGTATTTT. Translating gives CASSSGQGGADTQYF.

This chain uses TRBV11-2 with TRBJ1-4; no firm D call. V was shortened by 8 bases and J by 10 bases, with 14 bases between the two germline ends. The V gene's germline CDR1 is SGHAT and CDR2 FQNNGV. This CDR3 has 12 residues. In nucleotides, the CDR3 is TGTGCCAGCTCTAATCTGGAGGGAAAACTGTTTTTT. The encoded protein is CASSNLEGKLFF. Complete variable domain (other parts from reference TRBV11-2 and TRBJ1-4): EAGVAQSPRYKIIEKRQSVAFWCNPISGHATLYWYQQILGQGPKLLIQFQNNGVVDDSQLPKDRFSAERLKGVDSTLKIQPAKLEDSAVYLCASSNLEGKLFFGSGTQLSVL.